This TCR beta chain was obtained from a study of cytomegalovirus exposure and HLA in healthy donors. The study ran its PCR with 60 Vbeta and 13 Jbeta primers. Sequencing used immunoSEQ multiplex PCR; TCRdb keeps in-frame clones, though not all of them. Altogether 120,000 or so clones are present, under 90% being singletons, with the ten largest covering less than 2.5%. As concerns this clone: Its cognate antigen is unknown.

The study, taken as a whole, reports: Many donors carried some public TCRs, although rarity characterized most TCR sequences. A later analysis found TCR association rates differed by HLA locus, highest for DRB1 and lowest for HLA-C. Specific recognition of CMV antigens was confirmed in vitro for a few chains (all CMV-associated).

The J segment lost 2 bases and the V segment lost 1 base, leaving 7 bases of the junction unmatched. The CDR3 is 16 amino acids. The germline gives CDR1 SGHVS, CDR2 FQNEAQ. This sequence was found in a woman between 35 and 50 years old in good health and CMV-seronegative. The chain combines TRBV7-8 with TRBJ2-5; 7 nucleotides align to TRBD2. The sample consisted of PBMCs. The CDR3 reads CASSLGLAVQQETQYF. For the CDR3, the DNA is TGTGCCAGCAGCTTAGGGCTAGCGGTTCAACAAGAGACCCAGTACTTC.